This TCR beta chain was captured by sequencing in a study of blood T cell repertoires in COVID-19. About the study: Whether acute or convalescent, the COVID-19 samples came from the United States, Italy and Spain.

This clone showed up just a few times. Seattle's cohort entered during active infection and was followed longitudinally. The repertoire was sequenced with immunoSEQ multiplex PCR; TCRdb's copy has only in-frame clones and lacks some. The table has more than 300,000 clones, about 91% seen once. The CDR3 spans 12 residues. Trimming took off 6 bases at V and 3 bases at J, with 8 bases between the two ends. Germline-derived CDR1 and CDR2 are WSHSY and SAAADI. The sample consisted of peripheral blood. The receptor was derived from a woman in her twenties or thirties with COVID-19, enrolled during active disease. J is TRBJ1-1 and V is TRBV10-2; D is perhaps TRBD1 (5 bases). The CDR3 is CASRVGDTEAFF. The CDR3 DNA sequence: TGCGCCAGCAGGGTAGGGGACACTGAAGCTTTCTTT.